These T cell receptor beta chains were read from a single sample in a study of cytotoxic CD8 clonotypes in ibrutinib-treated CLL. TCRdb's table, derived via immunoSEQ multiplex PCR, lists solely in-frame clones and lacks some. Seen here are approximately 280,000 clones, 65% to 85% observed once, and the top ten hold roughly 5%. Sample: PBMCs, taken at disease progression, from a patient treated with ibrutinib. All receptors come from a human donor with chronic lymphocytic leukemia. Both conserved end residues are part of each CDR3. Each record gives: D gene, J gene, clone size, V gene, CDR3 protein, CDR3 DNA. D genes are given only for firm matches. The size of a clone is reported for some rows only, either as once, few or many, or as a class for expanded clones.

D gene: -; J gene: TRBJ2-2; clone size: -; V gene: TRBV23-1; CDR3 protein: CASSHRGICINTGELFF; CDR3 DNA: TGCGCCAGCAGTCATCGCGGCATATGCATCAACACCGGGGAGCTGTTTTTT
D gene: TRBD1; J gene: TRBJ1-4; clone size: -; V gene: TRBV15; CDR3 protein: CATSRTGSRLATNEKLFF; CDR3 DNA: TGTGCCACCAGCCGGACAGGGTCTCGTCTTGCAACTAATGAAAAACTGTTTTTT
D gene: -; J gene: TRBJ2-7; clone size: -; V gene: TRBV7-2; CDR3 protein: CASSLGALATHEQYF; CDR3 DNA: TGTGCCAGCAGCTTAGGCGCCCTAGCGACTCACGAGCAGTACTTC
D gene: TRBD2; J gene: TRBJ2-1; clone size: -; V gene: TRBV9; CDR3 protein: CASSVRLADYNEQFF; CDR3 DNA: TGTGCCAGCAGCGTCAGACTAGCCGATTACAATGAGCAGTTCTTC
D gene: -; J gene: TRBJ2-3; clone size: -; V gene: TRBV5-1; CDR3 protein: CASSWPPVGDGTQYF; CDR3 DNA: TGCGCCAGCAGCTGGCCGCCCGTTGGGGATGGTACGCAGTATTTT
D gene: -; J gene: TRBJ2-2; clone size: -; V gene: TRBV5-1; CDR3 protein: CASSLAASTGELFF; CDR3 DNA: TGCGCCAGCAGCTTGGCCGCGAGCACCGGGGAGCTGTTTTTT
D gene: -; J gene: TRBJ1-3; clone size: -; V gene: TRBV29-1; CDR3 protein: CSVRSRGSGNTIYF; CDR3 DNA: TGCAGCGTGCGGAGCAGGGGCTCTGGAAACACCATATATTTT
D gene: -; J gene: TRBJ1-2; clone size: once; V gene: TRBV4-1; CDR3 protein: CASSQGRTNYGYTF; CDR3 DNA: TGCGCCAGCAGCCAGGGACGGACTAACTATGGCTACACCTTC
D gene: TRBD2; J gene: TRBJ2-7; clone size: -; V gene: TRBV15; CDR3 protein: CATSRPGLTIEQYF; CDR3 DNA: TGTGCCACCAGCAGACCGGGACTAACGATTGAGCAGTACTTC
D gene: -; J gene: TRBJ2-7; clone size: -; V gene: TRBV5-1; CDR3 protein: CASSLEGPSYEQYF; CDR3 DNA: TGCGCCAGCAGCTTGGAGGGGCCTTCCTACGAGCAGTACTTC
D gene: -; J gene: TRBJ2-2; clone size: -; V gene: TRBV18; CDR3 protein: CASSQSHMVTGELFF; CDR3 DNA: TGTGCCAGCTCTCAATCCCACATGGTCACCGGGGAGCTGTTTTTT
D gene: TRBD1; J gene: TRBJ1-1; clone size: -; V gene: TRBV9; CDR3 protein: CASSVFDRDTEAFF; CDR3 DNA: TGTGCCAGCAGCGTATTCGACAGGGACACTGAAGCTTTCTTT
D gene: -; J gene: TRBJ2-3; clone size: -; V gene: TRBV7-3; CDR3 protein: CASSLGLGADDTQYF; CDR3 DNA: TGTGCCAGCAGCTTAGGTCTGGGGGCGGATGATACGCAGTATTTT
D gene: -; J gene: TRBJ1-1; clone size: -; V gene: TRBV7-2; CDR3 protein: CASSLRGTEAFF; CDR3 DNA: TGTGCCAGCAGCTTAAGGGGAACTGAAGCTTTCTTT
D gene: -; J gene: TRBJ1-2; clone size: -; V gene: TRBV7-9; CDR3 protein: CASSLIQGYGYTF; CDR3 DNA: TGTGCCAGCAGTCTCATTCAGGGTTATGGCTACACCTTC
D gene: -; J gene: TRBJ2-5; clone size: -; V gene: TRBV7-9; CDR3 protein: CASSLNTNQETQYF; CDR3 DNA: TGTGCCAGCAGCTTGAACACAAACCAAGAGACCCAGTACTTC
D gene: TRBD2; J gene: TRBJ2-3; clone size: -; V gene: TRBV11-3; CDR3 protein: CASSLVASGRSDTQYF; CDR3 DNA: TGTGCCAGCAGCTTAGTGGCTAGCGGGAGGTCAGATACGCAGTATTTT
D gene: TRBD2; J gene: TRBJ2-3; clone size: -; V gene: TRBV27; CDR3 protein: CASSSLPLAGSTDTQYF; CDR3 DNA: TGTGCCAGCAGTTCGCTCCCACTAGCGGGTAGCACAGATACGCAGTATTTT
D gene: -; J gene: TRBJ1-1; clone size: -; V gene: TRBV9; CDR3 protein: CASSGGRGNTEAFF; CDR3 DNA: TGTGCCAGCAGCGGGGGTAGAGGGAACACTGAAGCTTTCTTT
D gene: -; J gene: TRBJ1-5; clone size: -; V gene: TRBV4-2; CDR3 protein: CASSHGGGGTSNQPQHF; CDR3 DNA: TGTGCCAGCAGCCACGGAGGGGGAGGGACTAGCAATCAGCCCCAGCATTTT
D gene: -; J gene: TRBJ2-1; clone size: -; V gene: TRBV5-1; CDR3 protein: CASSLARLNSYNEQFF; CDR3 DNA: TGCGCCAGCAGCTTGGCCAGGCTAAACTCCTACAATGAGCAGTTCTTC
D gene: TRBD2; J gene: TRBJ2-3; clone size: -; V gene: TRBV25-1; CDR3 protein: CASNGGADTQYF; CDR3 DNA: TGTGCCAGCAACGGGGGGGCAGATACGCAGTATTTT
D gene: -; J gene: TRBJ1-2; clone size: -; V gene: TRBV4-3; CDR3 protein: CASSQASKGNYGYTF; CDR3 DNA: TGCGCCAGCAGCCAAGCGTCTAAGGGCAACTATGGCTACACCTTC
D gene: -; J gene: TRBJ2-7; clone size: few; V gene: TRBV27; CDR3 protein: CASSSLGQNGNYEQYF; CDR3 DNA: TGTGCCAGCAGTTCGTTGGGCCAAAATGGAAACTACGAGCAGTACTTC
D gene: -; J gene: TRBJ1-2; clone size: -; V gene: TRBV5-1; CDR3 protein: CASSPTEPNYGYTF; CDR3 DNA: TGCGCCAGCAGCCCGACTGAGCCTAACTATGGCTACACCTTC
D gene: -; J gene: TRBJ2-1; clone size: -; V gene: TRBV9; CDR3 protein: CASSVGASSSYNEQFF; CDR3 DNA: TGTGCCAGCAGCGTAGGCGCGTCCAGCTCCTACAATGAGCAGTTCTTC
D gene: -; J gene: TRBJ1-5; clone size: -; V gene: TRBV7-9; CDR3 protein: CASSLYILRDGRNQPQHF; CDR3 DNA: TGTGCCAGCAGCTTATACATTTTGCGGGACGGCAGAAATCAGCCCCAGCATTTT
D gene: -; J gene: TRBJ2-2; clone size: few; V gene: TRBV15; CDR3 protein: CATSNPPFDTGELFF; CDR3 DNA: TGTGCCACCAGCAATCCCCCTTTTGACACCGGGGAGCTGTTTTTT
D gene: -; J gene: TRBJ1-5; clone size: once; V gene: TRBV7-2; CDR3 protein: CASSTNGGGQPQHF; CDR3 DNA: TGTGCCAGCAGTACGAACGGCGGGGGGCAGCCCCAGCATTTT
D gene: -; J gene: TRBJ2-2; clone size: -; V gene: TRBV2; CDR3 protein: CASVGEFNGELFF; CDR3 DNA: TGTGCCAGCGTCGGGGAATTCAACGGGGAGCTGTTTTTT
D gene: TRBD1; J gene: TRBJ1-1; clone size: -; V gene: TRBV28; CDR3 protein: CAIGDSKNTEAFF; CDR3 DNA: TGTGCCATCGGGGACAGCAAAAACACTGAAGCTTTCTTT
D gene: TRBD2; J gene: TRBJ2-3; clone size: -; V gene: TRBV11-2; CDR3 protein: CASSLDGRPSTDTQYF; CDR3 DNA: TGTGCCAGCAGCCTCGACGGGAGGCCTAGCACAGATACGCAGTATTTT
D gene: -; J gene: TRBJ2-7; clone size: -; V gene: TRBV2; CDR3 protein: CASSLMLTGQPETEQYF; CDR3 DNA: TGTGCCAGCAGTCTAATGTTAACTGGACAGCCAGAGACCGAGCAGTACTTC
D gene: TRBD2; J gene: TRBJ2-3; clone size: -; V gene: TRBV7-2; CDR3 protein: CASSKRYSGGDTQYF; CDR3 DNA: TGTGCCAGCAGCAAGAGGTACTCGGGGGGAGATACGCAGTATTTT
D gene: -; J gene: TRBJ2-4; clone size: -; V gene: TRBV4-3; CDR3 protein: CASSQEYLEIKNIQYF; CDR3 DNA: TGCGCCAGCAGCCAAGAGTACCTTGAGATCAAAAACATTCAGTACTTC
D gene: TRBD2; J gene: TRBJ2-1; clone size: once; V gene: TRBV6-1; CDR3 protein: CASPERGLADNEQFF; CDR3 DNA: TGTGCCAGCCCTGAAAGAGGTCTAGCGGACAATGAGCAGTTCTTC
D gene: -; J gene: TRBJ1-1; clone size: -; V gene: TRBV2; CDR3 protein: CASRGHTEAFF; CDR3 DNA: TGTGCCAGCAGAGGGCACACTGAAGCTTTCTTT
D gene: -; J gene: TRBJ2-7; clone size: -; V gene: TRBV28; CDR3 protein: CASSFAGLNEQYF; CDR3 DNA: TGTGCCAGCAGTTTTGCGGGATTAAACGAGCAGTACTTC
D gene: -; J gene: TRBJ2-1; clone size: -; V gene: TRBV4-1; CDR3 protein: CASSQDPGYEQFF; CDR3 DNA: TGCGCCAGCAGCCAAGACCCGGGGTATGAGCAGTTCTTC
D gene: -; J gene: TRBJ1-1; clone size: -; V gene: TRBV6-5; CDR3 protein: CASSYSGLGEAFF; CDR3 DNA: TGTGCCAGCAGTTACTCCGGGCTGGGTGAAGCTTTCTTT
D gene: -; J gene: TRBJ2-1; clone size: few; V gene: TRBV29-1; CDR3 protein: CSVDAGSTYNEQFF; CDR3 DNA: TGCAGCGTTGACGCAGGGTCGACCTACAATGAGCAGTTCTTC
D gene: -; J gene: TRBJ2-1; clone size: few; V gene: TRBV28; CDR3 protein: CASSLPQESSYNEQFF; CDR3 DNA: TGTGCCAGCAGTTTACCCCAGGAATCCTCCTACAATGAGCAGTTCTTC
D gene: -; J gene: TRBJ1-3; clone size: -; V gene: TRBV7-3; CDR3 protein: CASSLDGNTIYF; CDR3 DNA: TGTGCCAGCAGCTTAGATGGAAACACCATATATTTT
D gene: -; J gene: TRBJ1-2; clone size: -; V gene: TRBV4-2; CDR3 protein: CASSQPDSNYGYTF; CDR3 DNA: TGTGCCAGCAGCCAACCCGACAGTAACTATGGCTACACCTTC
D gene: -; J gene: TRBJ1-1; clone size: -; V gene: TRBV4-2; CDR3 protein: CASSQGRREMGTEAFF; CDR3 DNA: TGTGCCAGCAGCCAAGGAAGGCGGGAGATGGGCACTGAAGCTTTCTTT
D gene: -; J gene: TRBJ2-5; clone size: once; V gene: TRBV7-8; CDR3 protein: CASSSTRIQETQYF; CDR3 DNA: TGTGCCAGCAGCTCCACTAGGATCCAAGAGACCCAGTACTTC
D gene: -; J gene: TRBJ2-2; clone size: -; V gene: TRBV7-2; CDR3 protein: CASSRRQENTGELFF; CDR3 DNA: TGTGCCAGCAGCCGAAGACAGGAGAACACCGGGGAGCTGTTTTTT
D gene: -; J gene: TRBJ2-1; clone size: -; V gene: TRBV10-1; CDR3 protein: CASSAKGWAQFF; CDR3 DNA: TGCGCCAGCAGTGCTAAAGGGTGGGCGCAGTTCTTC
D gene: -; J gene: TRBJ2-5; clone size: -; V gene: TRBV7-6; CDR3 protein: CASSLGGFQETQYF; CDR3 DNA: TGTGCCAGCAGCTTGGGGGGTTTCCAAGAGACCCAGTACTTC
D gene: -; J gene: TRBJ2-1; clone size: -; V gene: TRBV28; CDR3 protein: CASSPRVLRDNEQFF; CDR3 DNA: TGTGCCAGCAGTCCAAGGGTCCTGAGGGACAATGAGCAGTTCTTC
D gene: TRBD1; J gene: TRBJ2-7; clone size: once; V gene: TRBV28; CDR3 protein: CASSLNRPGGPYEQYF; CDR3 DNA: TGTGCCAGCAGTTTAAATCGGCCAGGGGGTCCCTACGAGCAGTACTTC
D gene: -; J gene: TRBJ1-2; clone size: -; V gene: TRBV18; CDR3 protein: CASSPEGGYGYTF; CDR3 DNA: TGTGCCAGCTCACCGGAAGGGGGTTATGGCTACACCTTC
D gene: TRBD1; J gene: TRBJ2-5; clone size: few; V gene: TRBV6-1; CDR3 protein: CASSDGTGLETQYF; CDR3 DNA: TGTGCCAGCAGTGATGGGACAGGGCTAGAGACCCAGTACTTC
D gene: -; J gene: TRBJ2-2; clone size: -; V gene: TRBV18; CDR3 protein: CASSPHGNAGELFF; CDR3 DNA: TGTGCCAGCTCACCACACGGGAACGCCGGGGAGCTGTTTTTT
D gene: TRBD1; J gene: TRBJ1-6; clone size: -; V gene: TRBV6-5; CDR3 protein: CASRTDRGSSPLHF; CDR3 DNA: TGTGCCAGCAGGACAGACAGGGGAAGTTCACCCCTCCACTTT
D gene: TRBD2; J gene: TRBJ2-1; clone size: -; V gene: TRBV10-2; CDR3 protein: CASGGTSALYNEQFF; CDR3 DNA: TGCGCCAGCGGAGGGACTAGCGCCCTCTACAATGAGCAGTTCTTC
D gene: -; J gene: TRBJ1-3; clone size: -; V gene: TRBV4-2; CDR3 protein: CASSRDRYSGNTIYF; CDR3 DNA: TGTGCCAGCAGCCGCGACAGGTACTCTGGAAACACCATATATTTT
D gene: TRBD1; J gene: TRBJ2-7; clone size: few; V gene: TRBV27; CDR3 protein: CASSHRDRDSYEQYF; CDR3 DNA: TGTGCCAGCAGTCACCGGGACAGGGACTCCTACGAGCAGTACTTC
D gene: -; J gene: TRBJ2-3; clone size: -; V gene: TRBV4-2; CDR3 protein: CASSQERNTQYF; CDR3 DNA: TGTGCCAGCAGCCAAGAGAGGAATACGCAGTATTTT